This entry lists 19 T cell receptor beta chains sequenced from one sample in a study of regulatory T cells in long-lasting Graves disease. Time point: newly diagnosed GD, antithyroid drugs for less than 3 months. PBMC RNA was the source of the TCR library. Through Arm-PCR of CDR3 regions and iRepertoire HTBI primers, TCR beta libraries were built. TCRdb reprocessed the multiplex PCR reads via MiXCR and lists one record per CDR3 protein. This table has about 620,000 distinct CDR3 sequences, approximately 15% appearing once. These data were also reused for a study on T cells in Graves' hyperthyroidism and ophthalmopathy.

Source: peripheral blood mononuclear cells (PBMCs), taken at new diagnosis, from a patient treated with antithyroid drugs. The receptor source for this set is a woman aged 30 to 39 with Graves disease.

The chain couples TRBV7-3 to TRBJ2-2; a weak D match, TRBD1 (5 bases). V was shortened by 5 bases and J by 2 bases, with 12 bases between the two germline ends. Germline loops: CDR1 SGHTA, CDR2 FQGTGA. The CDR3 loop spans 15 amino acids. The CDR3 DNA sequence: TGTGCCAGCAGCGCTTCAAGGGGTAACACCGGGGAGCTGTTTTTT. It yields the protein CASSASRGNTGELFF.

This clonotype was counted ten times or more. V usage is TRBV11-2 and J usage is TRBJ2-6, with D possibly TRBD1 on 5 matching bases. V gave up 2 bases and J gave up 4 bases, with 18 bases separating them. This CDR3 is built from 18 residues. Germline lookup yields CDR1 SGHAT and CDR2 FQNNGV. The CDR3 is CASSLRADSTSGANVLTF. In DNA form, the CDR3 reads TGTGCCAGCAGCTTACGGGCTGACAGCACATCCGGGGCCAACGTCCTGACTTTC.

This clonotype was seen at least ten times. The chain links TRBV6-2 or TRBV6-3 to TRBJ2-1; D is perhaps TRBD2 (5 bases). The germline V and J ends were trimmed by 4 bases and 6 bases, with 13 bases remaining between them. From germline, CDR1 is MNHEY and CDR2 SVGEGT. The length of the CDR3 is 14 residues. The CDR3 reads CASSLWTQSNEQFF. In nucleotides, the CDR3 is TGTGCCAGCAGTTTATGGACTCAGAGCAATGAGCAGTTCTTC.

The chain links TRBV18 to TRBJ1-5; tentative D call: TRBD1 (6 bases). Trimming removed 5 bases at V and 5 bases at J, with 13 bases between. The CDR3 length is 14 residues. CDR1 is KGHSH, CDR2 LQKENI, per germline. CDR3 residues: CASSSQGDDQPQHF. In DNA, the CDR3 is TGTGCCAGCTCATCACAGGGTGACGATCAGCCCCAGCATTTT.

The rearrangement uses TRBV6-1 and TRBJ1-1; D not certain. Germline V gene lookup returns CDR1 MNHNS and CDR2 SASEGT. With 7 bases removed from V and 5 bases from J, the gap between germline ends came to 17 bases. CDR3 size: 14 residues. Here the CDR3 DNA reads TGTGCCAGCACCAGCTTAGGTGGTGTTACTGAAGCTTTCTTT. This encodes CASTSLGGVTEAFF.

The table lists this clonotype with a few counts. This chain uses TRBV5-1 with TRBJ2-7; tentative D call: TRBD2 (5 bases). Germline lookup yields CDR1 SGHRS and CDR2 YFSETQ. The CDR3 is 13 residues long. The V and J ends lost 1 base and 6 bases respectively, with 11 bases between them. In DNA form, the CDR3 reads TGCGCCAGCAGCTTGTTACCCGGGGTCGAGCAGTACTTC. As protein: CASSLLPGVEQYF. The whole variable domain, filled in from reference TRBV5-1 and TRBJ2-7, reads KAGVTQTPRYLIKTRGQQVTLSCSPISGHRSVSWYQQTPGQGLQFLFEYFSETQRNKGNFPGRFSGRQFSNSRSEMNVSTLELGDSALYLCASSLLPGVEQYFGPGTRLTVT.

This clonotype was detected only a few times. CDR3 region: CASSPYRSSYNEQFF. Written as DNA, the CDR3 is TGTGCCAGTAGCCCCTACAGGAGCTCCTACAATGAGCAGTTCTTC. V usage is TRBV19 and J usage is TRBJ2-1; maybe TRBD1 (5 bases). The ends were cut back, 6 bases at V and 0 bases at J, with 12 bases in the middle. Germline loops: CDR1 LNHDA, CDR2 SQIVND (reference sequence). The CDR3 consists of 15 residues.

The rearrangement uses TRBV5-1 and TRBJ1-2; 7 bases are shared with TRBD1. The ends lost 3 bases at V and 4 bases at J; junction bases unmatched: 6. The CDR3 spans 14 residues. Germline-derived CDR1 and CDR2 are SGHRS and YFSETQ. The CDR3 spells CASSSETGPYGYTF. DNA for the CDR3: TGCGCCAGCAGCTCCGAGACAGGGCCCTATGGCTACACCTTC.

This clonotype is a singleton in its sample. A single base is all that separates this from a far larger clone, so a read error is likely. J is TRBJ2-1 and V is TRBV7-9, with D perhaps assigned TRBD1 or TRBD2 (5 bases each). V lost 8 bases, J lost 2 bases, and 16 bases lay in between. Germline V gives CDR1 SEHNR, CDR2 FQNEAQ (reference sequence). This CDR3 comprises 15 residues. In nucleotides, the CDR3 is TGTGCCAGCCGGAACCGGGACGGCCCCTACAATGAGCAGTTCTTC. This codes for CASRNRDGPYNEQFF.

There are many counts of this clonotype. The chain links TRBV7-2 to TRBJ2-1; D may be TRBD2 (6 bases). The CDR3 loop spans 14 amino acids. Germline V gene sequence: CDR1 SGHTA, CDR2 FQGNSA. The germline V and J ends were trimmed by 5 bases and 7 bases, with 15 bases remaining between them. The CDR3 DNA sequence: TGTGCCAGCAGCAAGCCGGGGGTGGGAAATGAGCAGTTCTTC. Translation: CASSKPGVGNEQFF.

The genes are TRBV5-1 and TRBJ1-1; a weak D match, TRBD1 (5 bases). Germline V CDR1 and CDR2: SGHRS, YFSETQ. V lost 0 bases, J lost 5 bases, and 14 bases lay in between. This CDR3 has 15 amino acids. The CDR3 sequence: CASSLVSGRVTEAFF. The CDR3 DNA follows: TGCGCCAGCAGCTTGGTCTCAGGGCGGGTTACTGAAGCTTTCTTT.

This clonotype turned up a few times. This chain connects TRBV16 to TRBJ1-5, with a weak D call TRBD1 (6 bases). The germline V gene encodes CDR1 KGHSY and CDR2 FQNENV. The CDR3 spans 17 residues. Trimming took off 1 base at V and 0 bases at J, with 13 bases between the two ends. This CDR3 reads CASSQYVRGGSNQPQHF. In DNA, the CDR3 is TGTGCCAGCAGCCAATATGTCAGGGGAGGTAGCAATCAGCCCCAGCATTTT.

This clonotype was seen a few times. CDR3 amino acids: CASRTGTSPYEQYF. In DNA, the CDR3 is TGTGCCAGCAGGACCGGGACTAGCCCCTACGAGCAGTACTTC. The rearrangement links TRBV28 to TRBJ2-7, with 9 bases fitting TRBD2. Germline V CDR1 and CDR2: MDHEN, SYDVKM. The junction had 5 bases not matched to a gene; V was cut back by 6 bases and J by 2 bases. This CDR3 has 14 residues.

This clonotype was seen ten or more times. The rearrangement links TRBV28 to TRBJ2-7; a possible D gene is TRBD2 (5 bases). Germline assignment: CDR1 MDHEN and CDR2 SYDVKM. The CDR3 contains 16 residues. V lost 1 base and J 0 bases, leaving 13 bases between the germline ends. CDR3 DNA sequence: TGTGCCAGCAGTTTATTTTTGCCCACTAGCTCCTACGAGCAGTACTTC. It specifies CASSLFLPTSSYEQYF. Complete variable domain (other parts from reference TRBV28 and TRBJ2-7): DVKVTQSSRYLVKRTGEKVFLECVQDMDHENMFWYRQDPGLGLRLIYFSYDVKMKEKGDIPEGYSVSREKKERFSLILESASTNQTSMYLCASSLFLPTSSYEQYFGPGTRLTVT.

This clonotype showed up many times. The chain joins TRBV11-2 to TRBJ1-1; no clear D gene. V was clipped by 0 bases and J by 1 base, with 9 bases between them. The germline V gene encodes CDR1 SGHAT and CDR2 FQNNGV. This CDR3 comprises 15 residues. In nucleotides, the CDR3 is TGTGCCAGCAGCTTAGATCACGCCGGGAACACTGAAGCTTTCTTT. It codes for CASSLDHAGNTEAFF.

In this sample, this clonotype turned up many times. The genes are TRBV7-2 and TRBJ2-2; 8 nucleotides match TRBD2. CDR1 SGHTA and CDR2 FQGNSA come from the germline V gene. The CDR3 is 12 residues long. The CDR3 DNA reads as TGTGCGGGGACTAGAAACACCGGGGAGCTGTTTTTT. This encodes CAGTRNTGELFF.

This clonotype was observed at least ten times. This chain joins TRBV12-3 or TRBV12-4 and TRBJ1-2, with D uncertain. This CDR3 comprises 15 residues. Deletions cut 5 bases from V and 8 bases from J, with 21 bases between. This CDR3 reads CASSLRRGKAGGYTF. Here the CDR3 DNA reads TGTGCCAGCAGTCTCCGGAGAGGTAAAGCGGGAGGCTACACCTTC.

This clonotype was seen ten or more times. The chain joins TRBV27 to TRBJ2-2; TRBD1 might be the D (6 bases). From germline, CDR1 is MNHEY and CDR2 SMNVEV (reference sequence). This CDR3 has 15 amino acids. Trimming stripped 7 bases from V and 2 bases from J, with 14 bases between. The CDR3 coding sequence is TGTGCCAGCACCCCTGGGGGCTCCAACACCGGGGAGCTGTTTTTT. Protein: CASTPGGSNTGELFF.

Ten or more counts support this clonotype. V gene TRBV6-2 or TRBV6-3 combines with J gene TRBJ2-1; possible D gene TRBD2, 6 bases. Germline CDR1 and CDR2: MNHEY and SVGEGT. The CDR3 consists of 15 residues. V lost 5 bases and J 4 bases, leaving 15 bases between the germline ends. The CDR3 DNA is TGTGCCAGCAGTCAGGAGGGGATACGGTACAATGAGCAGTTCTTC. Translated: CASSQEGIRYNEQFF.